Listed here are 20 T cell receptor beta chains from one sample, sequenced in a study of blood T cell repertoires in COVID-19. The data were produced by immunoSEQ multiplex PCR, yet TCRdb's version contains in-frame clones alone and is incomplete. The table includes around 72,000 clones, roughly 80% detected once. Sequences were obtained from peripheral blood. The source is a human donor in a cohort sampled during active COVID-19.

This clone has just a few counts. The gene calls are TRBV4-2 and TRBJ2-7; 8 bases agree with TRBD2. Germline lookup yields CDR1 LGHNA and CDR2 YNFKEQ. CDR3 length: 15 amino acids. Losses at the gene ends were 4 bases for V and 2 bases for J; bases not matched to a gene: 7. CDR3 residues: CASSRGPGLAYEQYF. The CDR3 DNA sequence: TGTGCCAGCAGCCGAGGACCGGGACTAGCCTACGAGCAGTACTTC.

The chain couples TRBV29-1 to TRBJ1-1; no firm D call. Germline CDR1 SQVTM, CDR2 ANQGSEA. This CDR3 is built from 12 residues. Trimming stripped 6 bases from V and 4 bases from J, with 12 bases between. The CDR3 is CSVRGGGTEAFF. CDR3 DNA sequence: TGCAGCGTGCGGGGAGGAGGCACTGAAGCTTTCTTT.

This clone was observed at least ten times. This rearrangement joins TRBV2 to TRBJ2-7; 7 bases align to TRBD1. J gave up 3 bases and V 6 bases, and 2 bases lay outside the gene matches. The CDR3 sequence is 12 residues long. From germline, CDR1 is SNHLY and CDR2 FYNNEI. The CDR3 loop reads CASRTGDYEQYF. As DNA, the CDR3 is TGTGCCAGCAGAACAGGGGACTACGAGCAGTACTTC.

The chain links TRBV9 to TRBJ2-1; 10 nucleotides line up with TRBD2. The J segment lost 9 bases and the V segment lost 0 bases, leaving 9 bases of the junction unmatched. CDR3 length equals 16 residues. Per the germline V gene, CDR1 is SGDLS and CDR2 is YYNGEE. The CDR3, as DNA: TGTGCCAGCAGCGTAGTTGGGTTAGCGGGGGGTATTGAGCAGTTCTTC. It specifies CASSVVGLAGGIEQFF. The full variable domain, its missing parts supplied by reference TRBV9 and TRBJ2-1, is DSGVTQTPKHLITATGQRVTLRCSPRSGDLSVYWYQQSLDQGLQFLIQYYNGEERAKGNILERFSAQQFPDLHSELNLSSLELGDSALYFCASSVVGLAGGIEQFFGPGTRLTVL.

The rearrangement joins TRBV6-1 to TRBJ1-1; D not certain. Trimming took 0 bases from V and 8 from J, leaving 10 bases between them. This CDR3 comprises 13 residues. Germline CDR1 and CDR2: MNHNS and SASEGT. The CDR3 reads CASSEATTLEAFF. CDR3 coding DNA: TGTGCCAGCAGTGAAGCAACGACTTTAGAAGCTTTCTTT.

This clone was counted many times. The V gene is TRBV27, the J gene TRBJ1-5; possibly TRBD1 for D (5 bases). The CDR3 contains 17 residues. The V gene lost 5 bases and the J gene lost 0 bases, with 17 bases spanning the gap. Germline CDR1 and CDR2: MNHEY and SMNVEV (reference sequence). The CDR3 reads CASSRRSTGDSNQPQHF. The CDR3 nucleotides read TGTGCCAGCAGTCGACGAAGCACAGGAGATAGCAATCAGCCCCAGCATTTT.

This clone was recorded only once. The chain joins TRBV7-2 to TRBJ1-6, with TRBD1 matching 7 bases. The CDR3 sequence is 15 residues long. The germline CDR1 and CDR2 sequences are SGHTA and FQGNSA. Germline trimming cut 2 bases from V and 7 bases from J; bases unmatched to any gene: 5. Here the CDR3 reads CASSLPGQLNSPLHF. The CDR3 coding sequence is TGTGCCAGCAGCTTACCGGGACAGCTAAATTCACCCCTCCACTTT.

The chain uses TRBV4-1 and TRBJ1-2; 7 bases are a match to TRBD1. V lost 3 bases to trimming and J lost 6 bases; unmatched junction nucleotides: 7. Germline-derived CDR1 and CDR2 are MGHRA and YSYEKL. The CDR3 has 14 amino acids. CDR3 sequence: CASSHPSTGNGYTF. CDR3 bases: TGCGCCAGCAGCCATCCCTCGACAGGGAATGGCTACACCTTC.

The CDR3 DNA follows: TGTGCCATCAGTGCCTCTTCCGGCAGGGACTATGGCTACACCTTC. Protein product: CAISASSGRDYGYTF. V gene TRBV10-3 combines with J gene TRBJ1-2; a possible D gene is TRBD1 (5 bases). V was shortened by 4 bases and J by 3 bases, with 15 bases between the two germline ends. The CDR3 extends over 15 amino acids. Germline V gene lookup returns CDR1 ENHRY and CDR2 SYGVKD.

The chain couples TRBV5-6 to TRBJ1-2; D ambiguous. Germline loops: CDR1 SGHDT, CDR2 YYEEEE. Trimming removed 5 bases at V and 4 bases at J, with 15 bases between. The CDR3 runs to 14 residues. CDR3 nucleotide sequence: TGTGCCAGCAGTTATGTGGTCCAGATCTATGGCTACACCTTC. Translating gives CASSYVVQIYGYTF.

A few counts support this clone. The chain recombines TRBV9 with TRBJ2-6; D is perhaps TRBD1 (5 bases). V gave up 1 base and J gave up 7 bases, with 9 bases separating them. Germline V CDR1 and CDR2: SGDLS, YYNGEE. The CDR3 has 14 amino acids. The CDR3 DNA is TGTGCCAGCAGCGTATCCCAGGGAGCCAACGTCCTGACTTTC. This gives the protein CASSVSQGANVLTF.

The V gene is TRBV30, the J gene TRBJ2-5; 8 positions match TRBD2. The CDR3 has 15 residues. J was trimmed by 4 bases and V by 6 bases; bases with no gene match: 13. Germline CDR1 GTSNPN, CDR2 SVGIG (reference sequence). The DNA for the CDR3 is TGTGCCTGCCTCGGCCGGACTAGCAGAAGAGAGACCCAGTACTTC. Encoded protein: CACLGRTSRRETQYF.

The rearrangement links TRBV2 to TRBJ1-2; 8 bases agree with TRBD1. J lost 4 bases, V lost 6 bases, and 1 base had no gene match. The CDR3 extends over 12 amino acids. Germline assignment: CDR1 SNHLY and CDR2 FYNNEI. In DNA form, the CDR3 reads TGTGCCAGCAGCGGACAGGGCTATGGCTACACCTTC. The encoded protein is CASSGQGYGYTF. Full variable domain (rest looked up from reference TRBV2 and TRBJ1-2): EPEVTQTPSHQVTQMGQEVILRCVPISNHLYFYWYRQILGQKVEFLVSFYNNEISEKSEIFDDQFSVERPDGSNFTLKIRSTKLEDSAMYFCASSGQGYGYTFGSGTRLTVV.

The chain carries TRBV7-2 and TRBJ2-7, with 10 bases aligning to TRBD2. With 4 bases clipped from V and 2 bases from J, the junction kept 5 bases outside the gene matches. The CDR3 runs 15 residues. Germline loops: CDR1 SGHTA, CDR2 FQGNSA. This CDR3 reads CASSSRLAGAYEQYF. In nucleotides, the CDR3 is TGTGCCAGCAGCTCCCGACTAGCGGGCGCCTACGAGCAGTACTTC.

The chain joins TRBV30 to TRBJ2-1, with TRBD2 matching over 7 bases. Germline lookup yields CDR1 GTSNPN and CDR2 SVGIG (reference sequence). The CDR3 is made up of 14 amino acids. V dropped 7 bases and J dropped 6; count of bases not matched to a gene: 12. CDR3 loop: CASSRGLPFNEQFF. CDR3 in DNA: TGTGCCTCCTCTCGGGGACTACCTTTCAATGAGCAGTTCTTC. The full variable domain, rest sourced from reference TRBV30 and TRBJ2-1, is SQTIHQWPATLVQPVGSPLSLECTVEGTSNPNLYWYRQAAGRGLQLLFYSVGIGQISSEVPQNLSASRPQDRQFILSSKKLLLSDSGFYLCASSRGLPFNEQFFGPGTRLTVL.

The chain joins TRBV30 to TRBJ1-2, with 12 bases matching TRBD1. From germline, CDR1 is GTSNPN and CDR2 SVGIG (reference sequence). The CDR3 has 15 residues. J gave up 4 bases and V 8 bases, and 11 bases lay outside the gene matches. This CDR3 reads CAGRDRGQVGYGYTF. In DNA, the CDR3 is TGTGCCGGCCGGGACAGGGGGCAGGTTGGCTATGGCTACACCTTC.

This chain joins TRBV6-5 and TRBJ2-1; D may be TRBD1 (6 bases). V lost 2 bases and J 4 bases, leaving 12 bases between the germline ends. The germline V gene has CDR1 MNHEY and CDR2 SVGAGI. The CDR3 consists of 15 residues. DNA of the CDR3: TGTGCCAGCAGTTACAGGACAGACTTATACAATGAGCAGTTCTTC. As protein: CASSYRTDLYNEQFF.

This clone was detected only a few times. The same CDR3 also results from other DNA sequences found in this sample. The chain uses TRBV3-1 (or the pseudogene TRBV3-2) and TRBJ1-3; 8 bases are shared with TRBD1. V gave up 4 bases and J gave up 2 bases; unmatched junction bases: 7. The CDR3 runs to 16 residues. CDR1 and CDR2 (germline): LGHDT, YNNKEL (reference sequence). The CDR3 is CASSPRQGLTGNTIYF. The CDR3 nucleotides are TGTGCCAGCAGCCCCCGACAGGGGCTGACTGGAAACACCATATATTTT.

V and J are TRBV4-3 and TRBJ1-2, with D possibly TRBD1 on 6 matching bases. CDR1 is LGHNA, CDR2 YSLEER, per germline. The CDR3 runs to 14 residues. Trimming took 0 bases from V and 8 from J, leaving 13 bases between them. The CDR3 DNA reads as TGCGCCAGCAGCCAAGATAGGGGGTCAGAGGGCTACACCTTC. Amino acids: CASSQDRGSEGYTF.

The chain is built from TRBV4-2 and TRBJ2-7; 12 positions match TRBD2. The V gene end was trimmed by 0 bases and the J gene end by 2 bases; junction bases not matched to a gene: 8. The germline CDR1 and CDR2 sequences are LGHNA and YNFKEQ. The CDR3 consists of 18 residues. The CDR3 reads CASSQEASGGAGAYEQYF. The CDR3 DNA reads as TGTGCCAGCAGCCAAGAGGCTAGCGGGGGGGCAGGGGCCTACGAGCAGTACTTC.